The 23 T cell receptor beta chains below come from one sample, sequenced in a study of identical twins. TCRdb re-analysed the 5' RACE reads in MiXCR, keeping a single row per CDR3 protein. This sample has a few hundred thousand distinct CDR3 sequences, with roughly an eighth found just once. In addition, the sample was reused for a study of yellow fever vaccine responses in identical twins.

The sequenced sample was CD4+ T cells sorted from blood. The receptor set was obtained from a woman aged 18-35 years in good health.

This clonotype was detected only a few times. This chain links TRBV9 with TRBJ2-7; D perhaps matches TRBD2 (5 bases). The length of the CDR3 is 15 residues. V dropped 5 bases and J dropped 2 bases, with 17 bases sitting between them. Germline values: CDR1 SGDLS, CDR2 YYNGEE. The DNA of the CDR3 is TGTGCCAGCAGTGTAACTTCGGGGTCTACCTACGAGCAGTACTTC. Its translation: CASSVTSGSTYEQYF.

This clonotype appeared many times. The chain couples TRBV5-1 to TRBJ2-3, with D unresolved. This CDR3 has 14 amino acids. Germline V gene sequence: CDR1 SGHRS, CDR2 YFSETQ. V gave up 0 bases and J gave up 5 bases, with 10 bases separating them. Here the CDR3 reads CASSLARSQDTQYF. In DNA, the CDR3 is TGCGCCAGCAGCTTGGCTAGATCCCAAGATACGCAGTATTTT.

The table lists this clonotype with a few counts. The genes are TRBV4-2 and TRBJ1-5; TRBD1 might be the D (6 bases). Trimming removed 4 bases at V and 5 bases at J, with 15 bases between. Germline V gene sequence: CDR1 LGHNA, CDR2 YNFKEQ. This CDR3 region has 15 residues. The CDR3 DNA is TGTGCCAGCAGCCGGGCAGGGGATAGTCATCAGCCCCAGCATTTT. Protein: CASSRAGDSHQPQHF.

The chain is built from TRBV5-1 and TRBJ2-1; the D call may be TRBD1 or TRBD2 (5 bases each). The CDR3 sequence is 17 residues long. In germline, CDR1 is SGHRS, CDR2 YFSETQ. V lost 0 bases and J 5 bases, leaving 18 bases between the germline ends. The CDR3 here is CASSLADRDGANNEQFF. CDR3 coding DNA: TGCGCCAGCAGCTTGGCCGATCGGGACGGGGCCAACAATGAGCAGTTCTTC.

The chain recombines TRBV11-2 with TRBJ2-7; 9 positions agree with TRBD1. Trimming cost V 3 bases and J 3 bases; bases outside gene matches: 6. Looked up from germline, CDR1 is SGHAT and CDR2 is FQNNGV. The CDR3 consists of 15 residues. CDR3 amino acids: CASSFPGTGIYEQYF. The DNA for the CDR3 is TGTGCCAGCAGCTTTCCCGGGACAGGGATCTACGAGCAGTACTTC. Full variable domain (remainder filled in from reference TRBV11-2 and TRBJ2-7): EAGVAQSPRYKIIEKRQSVAFWCNPISGHATLYWYQQILGQGPKLLIQFQNNGVVDDSQLPKDRFSAERLKGVDSTLKIQPAKLEDSAVYLCASSFPGTGIYEQYFGPGTRLTVT.

The chain employs TRBV6-1 and TRBJ2-3; weak D call: TRBD2 (6 bases). V gave up 9 bases and J gave up 2 bases, with 15 bases separating them. The CDR3 is made up of 14 amino acids. Germline V lookup: CDR1 MNHNS, CDR2 SASEGT. CDR3 sequence reads: CASRKPGDTDTQYF. The CDR3 DNA reads as TGTGCCAGTAGGAAGCCGGGGGACACAGATACGCAGTATTTT.

This clonotype was counted a few times. This rearrangement joins TRBV4-2 to TRBJ2-3; 12 positions agree with TRBD2. J lost 7 bases, V lost 0 bases, and 11 bases had no gene match. Germline V gene lookup returns CDR1 LGHNA and CDR2 YNFKEQ. The CDR3 is 18 residues long. The CDR3 region has the DNA TGTGCCAGCAGCCAAGAGTCCGTGACTAGCGGGAGAGTGAATACGCAGTATTTT. Protein sequence: CASSQESVTSGRVNTQYF.

This clonotype has just a few counts. The chain employs TRBV29-1 and TRBJ2-5, with TRBD2 identical over 8 bases. The CDR3 covers 12 residues. The germline V gene has CDR1 SQVTM and CDR2 ANQGSEA. V dropped 4 bases and J dropped 5; count of bases not matched to a gene: 3. The CDR3: CSVVAGPETQYF. CDR3 DNA sequence: TGCAGCGTTGTAGCGGGGCCGGAGACCCAGTACTTC.

This chain joins TRBV27 and TRBJ2-7; 10 bases agree with TRBD2. Losses at the gene ends were 6 bases for V and 6 bases for J; bases not matched to a gene: 11. This CDR3 comprises 15 residues. The germline V gene encodes CDR1 MNHEY and CDR2 SMNVEV (reference sequence). The CDR3 DNA is TGTGCCAGCAGCCCCTGGCCAGCGGGAGGGTCCGAGCAGTACTTC. Translated, it gives CASSPWPAGGSEQYF.

This clonotype was counted a few times. The V and J genes are TRBV4-3 and TRBJ2-2, with 7 bases lining up with TRBD2. Germline CDR1 LGHNA, CDR2 YSLEER. This CDR3 region has 16 residues. The J segment lost 6 bases and the V segment lost 5 bases, leaving 12 bases of the junction unmatched. CDR3 amino acids: CASSAAGVGLSGELFF. The DNA for the CDR3 is TGCGCCAGCAGCGCCGCGGGAGTCGGTTTGTCCGGGGAGCTGTTTTTT.

The CDR3: CASSGYGGTDTQYF. The CDR3 DNA sequence: TGTGCCAGCAGCGGGTACGGGGGCACAGATACGCAGTATTTT. This chain uses TRBV5-4 with TRBJ2-3, with D possibly being TRBD2 (5 bases). Germline lookup yields CDR1 SGHNT and CDR2 YYREEE (reference sequence). V lost 4 bases, J lost 1 base, and 10 bases lay in between. The CDR3 runs to 14 residues.

This clonotype was observed a handful of times. This chain joins TRBV7-2 and TRBJ2-7, with D hard to call. The germline V gene has CDR1 SGHTA and CDR2 FQGNSA. Trimming took off 2 bases at V and 4 bases at J, with 9 bases between the two ends. The CDR3 consists of 13 residues. CDR3 DNA: TGTGCCAGCAGCTTAAAATTGGGGTACGAGCAGTACTTC. This codes for CASSLKLGYEQYF.

This clonotype showed up just a few times. The chain uses TRBV15 and TRBJ2-3; 8 bases match TRBD2. Germline values: CDR1 LNHNV, CDR2 YYDKDF (reference sequence). Losses at the gene ends were 5 bases for V and 2 bases for J; bases not matched to a gene: 6. CDR3 length: 15 residues. The CDR3 here is CATSQAGAFTDTQYF. The CDR3 DNA is TGTGCCACCAGCCAAGCGGGGGCCTTCACAGATACGCAGTATTTT.

The J gene is TRBJ2-3, the V gene TRBV20-1; TRBD1 agrees at 8 bases. The V gene end was trimmed by 3 bases and the J gene end by 0 bases; junction bases not matched to a gene: 5. This CDR3 is 15 amino acids long. CDR1 is DFQATT and CDR2 is SNEGSKA in the germline V gene (reference sequence). This CDR3 reads CSARTDRGSTDTQYF. Here the CDR3 DNA reads TGCAGTGCTAGGACCGACAGGGGTAGCACAGATACGCAGTATTTT.

This clonotype appeared a few times. The chain links TRBV27 to TRBJ1-5; tentative D call: TRBD1 (6 bases). The length of the CDR3 is 13 residues. The germline V and J ends were trimmed by 5 bases and 3 bases, with 8 bases remaining between them. Germline loops: CDR1 MNHEY, CDR2 SMNVEV (reference sequence). CDR3 sequence: CASSQGFNQPQHF. The DNA for the CDR3 is TGTGCCAGCAGTCAGGGGTTCAATCAGCCCCAGCATTTT.

This rearrangement joins TRBV11-2 to TRBJ2-1; 8 bases are a match to TRBD2. The CDR3 loop spans 14 amino acids. The J segment lost 7 bases and the V segment lost 8 bases, leaving 10 bases of the junction unmatched. CDR1 is SGHAT and CDR2 is FQNNGV in the germline V gene. The CDR3 is CASFSGRAGNEQFF. DNA of the CDR3: TGTGCCAGCTTTTCCGGGAGGGCGGGGAATGAGCAGTTCTTC.

This clonotype was seen more than once but under ten times. V gene TRBV10-3 combines with J gene TRBJ1-1; perhaps TRBD1 as D (6 bases). This CDR3 is built from 13 residues. Germline CDR1 reads ENHRY; CDR2 reads SYGVKD. V was trimmed by 6 bases and J by 1 base, leaving 9 bases between them. CDR3 DNA: TGTGCCATCAGCGACAGGAGGAACACTGAAGCTTTCTTT. Translation gives CAISDRRNTEAFF.

The chain carries TRBV28 and TRBJ2-3; D call uncertain. Near its end, the DNA agrees better with TRBJ1-5, so the J call may be wrong. The CDR3 is 14 amino acids. The germline V gene encodes CDR1 MDHEN and CDR2 SYDVKM. The CDR3 sequence is CASSYSFSTDTQHF. CDR3 DNA: TGTGCCAGCAGCTATTCGTTTAGCACAGATACGCAGCATTTT.

This clonotype was recorded only once. The V call is TRBV6-5, the J call TRBJ1-5, with D possibly being TRBD1 (6 bases). The CDR3 totals 18 residues. Germline CDR1 reads MNHEY; CDR2 reads SVGAGI. V was clipped by 0 bases and J by 0 bases, with 15 bases between them. This chain's CDR3 is CASSYSHPRGYSNQPQHF. The CDR3 region has the DNA TGTGCCAGCAGTTACTCCCATCCCAGGGGCTATAGCAATCAGCCCCAGCATTTT.

Worth noting for this clonotype: The junction differs from germline at one of its ends, possibly a read error. The chain combines TRBV6-5 with TRBJ2-3; unclear D gene. CDR1 and CDR2 (germline): MNHEY, SVGAGI. CDR3 length: 12 amino acids. CDR3 amino acids: CTSKDWPDTQYF. The CDR3 coding sequence is TGTACCAGCAAAGATTGGCCAGATACGCAGTATTTT.

The chain couples TRBV9 to TRBJ2-7, with 10 bases identical to TRBD2. V gave up 0 bases and J gave up 5 bases; unmatched junction bases: 5. The V gene's germline CDR1 is SGDLS and CDR2 YYNGEE. The CDR3 has 15 amino acids. CDR3 in DNA: TGTGCCAGCAGCGTAGGGGTCCTAGCGGGGGACGAGCAGTACTTC. Residues: CASSVGVLAGDEQYF. The whole variable domain, remainder taken from reference TRBV9 and TRBJ2-7, is DSGVTQTPKHLITATGQRVTLRCSPRSGDLSVYWYQQSLDQGLQFLIQYYNGEERAKGNILERFSAQQFPDLHSELNLSSLELGDSALYFCASSVGVLAGDEQYFGPGTRLTVT.

V gene TRBV28 combines with J gene TRBJ2-7; the D gene is possibly TRBD1 (6 bases). This CDR3 has 15 residues. V was pared by 7 bases and J by 5 bases, with 21 bases between. The germline V gene encodes CDR1 MDHEN and CDR2 SYDVKM. CDR3 region: CASTPLDRLYHEQYF. In DNA form, the CDR3 reads TGTGCCAGCACTCCCTTGGACAGACTTTACCACGAGCAGTACTTC.

The sample holds a few counts of this clonotype. The rearrangement joins TRBV4-1 to TRBJ2-5, with D possibly matching TRBD2 (6 bases). Germline V gene lookup returns CDR1 MGHRA and CDR2 YSYEKL. V shed 1 base and J shed 4 bases, with 10 bases lying between them. The CDR3 extends over 14 amino acids. The CDR3 DNA follows: TGCGCCAGCAGCCAAGTCCCCGGGGGAGAGACCCAGTACTTC. Its protein product is CASSQVPGGETQYF.